Listed below are T cell receptor beta chains from one sample, sequenced in a study of T cells in pancreatic ductal adenocarcinoma. TCRdb's copy holds only in-frame clones and misses some; the assay was immunoSEQ multiplex PCR. The sample records some 5,400 clones, 72% being singletons. The sample was pancreatic tumor tissue. These receptors were collected from a human donor with pancreatic ductal adenocarcinoma. Both conserved end residues are part of each CDR3. A D gene is named only where the DNA matches it firmly. Where a row states a size, it is once, few, many or the class of an expanded clone; other rows omit it.

d_call: -
v_call: TRBV30
j_call: TRBJ1-6
clone_size: -
cdr3_nt: TGTGCCTGGAGTGGGATCGGGGGTGTGGGATCACCCCTCCACTTT
cdr3_aa: CAWSGIGGVGSPLHF

d_call: TRBD2
v_call: TRBV5-1
j_call: TRBJ2-2
clone_size: once
cdr3_nt: TGCGCCAGCAGGCGGAGCGGGGGAAACACCGGGGAGCTGTTTTTT
cdr3_aa: CASRRSGGNTGELFF

d_call: -
v_call: TRBV18
j_call: TRBJ2-7
clone_size: -
cdr3_nt: TGTGCCAGCTCACCATCTCCCGTCTACGAGCAGTACTTC
cdr3_aa: CASSPSPVYEQYF

d_call: -
v_call: TRBV2
j_call: TRBJ1-6
clone_size: few
cdr3_nt: TGTGCCAGCAGTGGTCAGGGGTATAATTCACCCCTCCACTTT
cdr3_aa: CASSGQGYNSPLHF

d_call: TRBD2
v_call: TRBV2
j_call: TRBJ2-5
clone_size: -
cdr3_nt: TGTGCCAGCAGTGAATCGGGACTAGGTTACTTC
cdr3_aa: CASSESGLGYF

d_call: TRBD2
v_call: TRBV5-1
j_call: TRBJ2-7
clone_size: -
cdr3_nt: TGCGCCAGCATGAACACTAGCGCGAACTACGAGCAGTACTTC
cdr3_aa: CASMNTSANYEQYF

d_call: -
v_call: TRBV11-2
j_call: TRBJ2-3
clone_size: -
cdr3_nt: TGTGCCAGCAGCCGCCTTGGACAGCTTAATACGCAGTATTTT
cdr3_aa: CASSRLGQLNTQYF

d_call: -
v_call: TRBV7-6
j_call: TRBJ1-6
clone_size: -
cdr3_nt: TGTGCCAGCAGCTTAGTTGGAGGGGAAAATTCACCCCTCCACTTT
cdr3_aa: CASSLVGGENSPLHF

d_call: TRBD1
v_call: TRBV9
j_call: TRBJ1-2
clone_size: -
cdr3_nt: TGTGCCAGCAGCGTACAGGGGGCGCTTGGCTACACCTTC
cdr3_aa: CASSVQGALGYTF

d_call: -
v_call: TRBV29-1
j_call: TRBJ2-5
clone_size: -
cdr3_nt: TGCAGCGTGGACTACATCAAAGAGACCCAGTACTTC
cdr3_aa: CSVDYIKETQYF

d_call: -
v_call: TRBV5-1
j_call: TRBJ2-7
clone_size: -
cdr3_nt: TGCGCCAGCTCCGGGACAAACACCTACGAGCAGTACTTC
cdr3_aa: CASSGTNTYEQYF